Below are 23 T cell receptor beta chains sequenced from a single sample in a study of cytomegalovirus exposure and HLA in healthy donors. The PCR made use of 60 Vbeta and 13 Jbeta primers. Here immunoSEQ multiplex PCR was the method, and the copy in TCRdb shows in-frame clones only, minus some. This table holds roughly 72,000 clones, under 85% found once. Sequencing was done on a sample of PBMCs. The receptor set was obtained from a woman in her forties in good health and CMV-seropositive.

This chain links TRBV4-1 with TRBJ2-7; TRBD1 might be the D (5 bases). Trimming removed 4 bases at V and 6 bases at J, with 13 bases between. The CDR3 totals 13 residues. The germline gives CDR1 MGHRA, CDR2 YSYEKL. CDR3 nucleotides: TGCGCCAGCAGCCTAGGGGTTGGGGTCGAGCAGTACTTC. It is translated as CASSLGVGVEQYF.

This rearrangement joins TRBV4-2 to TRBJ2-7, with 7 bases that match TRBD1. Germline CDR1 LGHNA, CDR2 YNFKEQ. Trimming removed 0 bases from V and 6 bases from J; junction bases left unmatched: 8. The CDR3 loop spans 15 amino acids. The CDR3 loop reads CASSQEGGTEGEQYF. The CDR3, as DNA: TGTGCCAGCAGCCAAGAGGGTGGGACAGAGGGCGAGCAGTACTTC.

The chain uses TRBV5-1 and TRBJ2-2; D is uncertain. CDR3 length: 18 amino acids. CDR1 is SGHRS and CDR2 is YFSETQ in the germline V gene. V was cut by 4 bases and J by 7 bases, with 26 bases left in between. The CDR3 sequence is CASSPSPLPGPNGGELFF. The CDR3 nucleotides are TGCGCCAGCAGCCCCAGCCCGCTCCCGGGTCCGAATGGCGGGGAGCTGTTTTTT.

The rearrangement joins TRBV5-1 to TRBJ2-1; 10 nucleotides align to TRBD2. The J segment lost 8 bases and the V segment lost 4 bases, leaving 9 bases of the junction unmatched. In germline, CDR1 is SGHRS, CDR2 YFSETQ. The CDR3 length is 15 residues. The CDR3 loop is CASSGRTSGRHEQFF. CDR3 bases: TGCGCCAGCAGCGGGAGGACTAGCGGTCGCCATGAGCAGTTCTTC.

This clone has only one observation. CDR3 loop: CSVEGQGANYGYTF. CDR3 in DNA: TGCAGCGTTGAGGGACAGGGGGCCAACTATGGCTACACCTTC. J is TRBJ1-2 and V is TRBV29-1, with 12 bases lining up with TRBD1. From germline, CDR1 is SQVTM and CDR2 ANQGSEA. This CDR3 is built from 14 residues. The junction had 1 base not matched to a gene; V was cut back by 3 bases and J by 2 bases.

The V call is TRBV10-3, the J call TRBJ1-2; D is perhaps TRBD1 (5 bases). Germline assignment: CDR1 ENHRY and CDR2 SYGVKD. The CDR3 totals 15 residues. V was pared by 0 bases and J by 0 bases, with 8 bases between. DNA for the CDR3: TGTGCCATCAGTGAGTCGACAGTTCCTAACTATGGCTACACCTTC. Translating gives CAISESTVPNYGYTF.

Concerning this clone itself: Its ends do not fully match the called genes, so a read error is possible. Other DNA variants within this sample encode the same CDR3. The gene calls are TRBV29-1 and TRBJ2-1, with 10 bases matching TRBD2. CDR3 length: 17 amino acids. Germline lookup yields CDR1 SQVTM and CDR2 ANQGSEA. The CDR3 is CSVEEVQREGRLYEQFF. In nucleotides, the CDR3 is TGCAGCGTTGAAGAGGTCCAGCGGGAGGGCCGCCTCTATGAACAGTTCTTC.

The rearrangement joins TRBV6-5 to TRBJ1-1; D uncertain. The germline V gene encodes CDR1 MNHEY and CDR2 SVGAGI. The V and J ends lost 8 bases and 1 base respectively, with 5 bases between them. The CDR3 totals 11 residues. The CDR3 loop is CASFRNTEAFF. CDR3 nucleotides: TGTGCCAGCTTCAGGAACACTGAAGCTTTCTTT.

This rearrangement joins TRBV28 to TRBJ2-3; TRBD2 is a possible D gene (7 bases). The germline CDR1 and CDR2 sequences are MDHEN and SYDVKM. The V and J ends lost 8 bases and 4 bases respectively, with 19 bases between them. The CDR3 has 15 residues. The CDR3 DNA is TGTGCCAGCCGGAAGGTACGGGGGGCCCCAGATACGCAGTATTTT. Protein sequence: CASRKVRGAPDTQYF.

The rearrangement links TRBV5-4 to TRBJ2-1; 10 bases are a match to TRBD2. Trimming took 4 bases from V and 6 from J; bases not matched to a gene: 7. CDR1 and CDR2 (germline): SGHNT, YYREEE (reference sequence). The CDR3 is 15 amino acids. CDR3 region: CASSPELAGLNEQFF. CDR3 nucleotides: TGTGCCAGCAGCCCAGAACTAGCGGGGCTCAATGAGCAGTTCTTC.

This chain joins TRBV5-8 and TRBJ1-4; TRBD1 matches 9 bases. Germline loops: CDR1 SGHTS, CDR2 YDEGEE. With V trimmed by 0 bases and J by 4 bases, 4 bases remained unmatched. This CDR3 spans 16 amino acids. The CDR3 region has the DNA TGTGCCAGCAGCTTGGACAGGGGGCACGTTAATGAAAAACTGTTTTTT. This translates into CASSLDRGHVNEKLFF.

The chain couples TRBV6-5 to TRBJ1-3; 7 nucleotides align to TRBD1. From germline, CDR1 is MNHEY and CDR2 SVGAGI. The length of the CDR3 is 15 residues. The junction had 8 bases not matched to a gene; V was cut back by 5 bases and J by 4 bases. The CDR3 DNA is TGTGCCAGCAGTCTAGGGGCGGGACAGGGAAACACCATATATTTT. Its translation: CASSLGAGQGNTIYF.

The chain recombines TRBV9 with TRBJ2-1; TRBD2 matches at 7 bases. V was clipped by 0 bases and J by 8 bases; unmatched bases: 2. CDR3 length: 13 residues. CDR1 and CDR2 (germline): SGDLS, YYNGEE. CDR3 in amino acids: CASSVVGRDEQFF. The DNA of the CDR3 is TGTGCCAGCAGCGTAGTTGGGAGGGATGAGCAGTTCTTC.

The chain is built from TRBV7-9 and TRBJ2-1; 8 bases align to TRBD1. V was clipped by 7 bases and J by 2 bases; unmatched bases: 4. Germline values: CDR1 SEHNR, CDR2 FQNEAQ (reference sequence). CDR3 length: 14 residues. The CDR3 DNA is TGTGCCAGCAAAGAGACAGGGGCCTACAATGAGCAGTTCTTC. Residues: CASKETGAYNEQFF.

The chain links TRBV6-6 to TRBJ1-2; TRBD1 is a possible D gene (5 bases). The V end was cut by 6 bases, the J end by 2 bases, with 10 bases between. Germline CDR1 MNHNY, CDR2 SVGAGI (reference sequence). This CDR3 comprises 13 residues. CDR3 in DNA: TGTGCCAGCAGCCTCAGGGAAAACTATGGCTACACCTTC. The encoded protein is CASSLRENYGYTF.

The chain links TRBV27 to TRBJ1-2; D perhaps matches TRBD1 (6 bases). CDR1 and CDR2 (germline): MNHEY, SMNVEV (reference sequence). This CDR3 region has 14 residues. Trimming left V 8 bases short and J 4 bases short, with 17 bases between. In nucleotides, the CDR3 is TGTGCCAGCGGCTTAAACAGGGATGCCTATGGCTACACCTTC. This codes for CASGLNRDAYGYTF.

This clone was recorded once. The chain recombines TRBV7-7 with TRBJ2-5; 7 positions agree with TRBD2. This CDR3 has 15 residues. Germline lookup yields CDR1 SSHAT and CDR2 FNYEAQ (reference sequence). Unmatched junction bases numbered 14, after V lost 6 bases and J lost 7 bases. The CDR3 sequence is CASSPAGIESMTQYF. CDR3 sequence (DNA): TGTGCCAGCAGTCCAGCGGGGATCGAGTCGATGACCCAGTACTTC.

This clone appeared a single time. Here the CDR3 DNA reads TGCGCCAGCAGCCTAGGGGGGGCCTTCCCCAGAGATACGCAGTATTTT. Protein: CASSLGGAFPRDTQYF. The gene calls are TRBV5-1 and TRBJ2-3, with D perhaps TRBD2 (7 bases). Germline CDR1 SGHRS, CDR2 YFSETQ. The CDR3 loop spans 16 amino acids. The V end was cut by 4 bases, the J end by 5 bases, with 20 bases between.

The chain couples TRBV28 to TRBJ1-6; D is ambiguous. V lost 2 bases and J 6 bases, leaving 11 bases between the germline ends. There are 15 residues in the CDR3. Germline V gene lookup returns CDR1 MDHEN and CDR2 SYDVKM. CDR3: CASSLGQIRNSPLHF. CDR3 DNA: TGTGCCAGCAGTTTAGGGCAAATCCGTAATTCACCCCTCCACTTT.

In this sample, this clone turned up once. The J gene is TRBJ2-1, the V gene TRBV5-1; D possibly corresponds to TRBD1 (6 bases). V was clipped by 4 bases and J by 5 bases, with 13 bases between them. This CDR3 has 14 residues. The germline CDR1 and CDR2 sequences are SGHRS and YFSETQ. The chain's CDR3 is CASSPRTGHNEQFF. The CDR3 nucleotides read TGCGCCAGCAGCCCACGTACAGGGCACAATGAGCAGTTCTTC.

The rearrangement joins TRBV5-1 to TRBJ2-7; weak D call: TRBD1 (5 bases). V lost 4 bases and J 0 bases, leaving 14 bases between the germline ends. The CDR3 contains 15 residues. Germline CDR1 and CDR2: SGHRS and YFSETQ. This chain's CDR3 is CASSPDTKNSYEQYF. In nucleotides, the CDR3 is TGCGCCAGCAGCCCGGACACAAAAAACTCCTACGAGCAGTACTTC.

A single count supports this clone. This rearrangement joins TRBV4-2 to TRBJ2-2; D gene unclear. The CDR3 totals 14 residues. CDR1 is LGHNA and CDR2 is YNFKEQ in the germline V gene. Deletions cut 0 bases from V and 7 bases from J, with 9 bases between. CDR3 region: CASSQDLGYGELFF. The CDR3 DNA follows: TGTGCCAGCAGCCAAGATCTAGGATACGGGGAGCTGTTTTTT.

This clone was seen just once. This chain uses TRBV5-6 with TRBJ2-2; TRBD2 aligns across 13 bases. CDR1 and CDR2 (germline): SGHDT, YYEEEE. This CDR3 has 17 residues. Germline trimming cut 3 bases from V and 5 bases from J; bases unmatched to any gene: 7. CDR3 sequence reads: CASSYRPGLAGTGELFF. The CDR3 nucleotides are TGTGCCAGCAGCTATCGGCCGGGACTAGCGGGGACCGGGGAGCTGTTTTTT.